This entry lists 25 T cell receptor beta chains sequenced from one sample in a study of T cell changes during pregnancy in multiple sclerosis. Assay used: immunoSEQ multiplex PCR; TCRdb lists only in-frame clones, some missing. The table includes over 70,000 clones, 90% to 95% detected once. Sequencing used peripheral blood, obtained in the third trimester of pregnancy. These receptors came from a female donor with multiple sclerosis, enrolled in a pregnancy study.

The chain uses TRBV2 and TRBJ2-7, with 10 bases that match TRBD2. Trimming removed 8 bases from V and 2 bases from J; junction bases left unmatched: 6. The germline V gene encodes CDR1 SNHLY and CDR2 FYNNEI. The CDR3 contains 14 residues. The CDR3 DNA is TGTGCCAGCTGTCCGGGACTAGCGACCTACGAGCAGTACTTC. This translates into CASCPGLATYEQYF.

The chain recombines TRBV9 with TRBJ2-7; TRBD2 agrees at 7 bases. The CDR3 covers 14 residues. The V segment lost 0 bases and the J segment 3 bases; nucleotides outside the gene matches: 3. CDR1 and CDR2 (germline): SGDLS, YYNGEE. The CDR3: CASSVGGGVYEQYF. In nucleotides, the CDR3 is TGTGCCAGCAGCGTAGGGGGGGGAGTCTACGAGCAGTACTTC.

The J gene is TRBJ1-2, the V gene TRBV4-2; 10 nucleotides align to TRBD1. Unmatched junction bases numbered 5, after V lost 1 base and J lost 6 bases. Germline CDR1 reads LGHNA; CDR2 reads YNFKEQ. This CDR3 is built from 15 residues. The CDR3 bases are TGTGCCAGCAGCCAAGCCGGGACAGGGGAAGATGGCTACACCTTC. The encoded protein is CASSQAGTGEDGYTF.

J is TRBJ2-5 and V is TRBV27; D not resolved. The germline gives CDR1 MNHEY, CDR2 SMNVEV (reference sequence). The CDR3 length is 14 residues. Trimming took off 6 bases at V and 1 base at J, with 12 bases between the two ends. The DNA for the CDR3 is TGTGCCAGCAGGACACATCGCGTCCAAGAGACCCAGTACTTC. It encodes CASRTHRVQETQYF.

The chain carries TRBV14 and TRBJ2-7, with 7 bases identical to TRBD2. CDR1 SGHDN and CDR2 FVKESK come from the germline V gene. The CDR3 runs to 15 residues. The V gene end was trimmed by 3 bases and the J gene end by 6 bases; junction bases not matched to a gene: 11. The CDR3 DNA sequence: TGTGCCAGCAGCCACCGGGAGGCGGGAGATACCGAGCAGTACTTC. It translates to CASSHREAGDTEQYF.

This chain connects TRBV7-9 to TRBJ2-2, with 8 positions matching TRBD2. CDR1 and CDR2 from the germline V gene are SEHNR and FQNEAQ (reference sequence). The CDR3 runs to 17 residues. V shed 1 base, J shed 6 bases, and the junction held 10 bases outside the gene matches. CDR3 loop: CASSLVPGLAWAGELFF. DNA of the CDR3: TGTGCCAGCAGCTTAGTTCCCGGACTAGCTTGGGCCGGGGAGCTGTTTTTT.

This chain connects TRBV5-4 to TRBJ2-5, with a possible D match to TRBD1 (7 bases). CDR3 length equals 15 residues. In germline, CDR1 is SGHNT, CDR2 YYREEE (reference sequence). Trimming cost V 5 bases and J 4 bases, with 18 bases left between them. CDR3 in DNA: TGTGCCAGCAGTTCGGCTAACAGGGGAGGAGAGACCCAGTACTTC. Its protein is CASSSANRGGETQYF.

This rearrangement joins TRBV2 to TRBJ2-1, with D tentatively TRBD2 (5 bases). The CDR3 covers 15 residues. The V end lost 4 bases, the J end lost 1 base, and 11 bases lay between the germline ends. Germline V lookup: CDR1 SNHLY, CDR2 FYNNEI. CDR3 DNA: TGTGCCAGCAGTGTCTTGGACTCTTCCTACAATGAGCAGTTCTTC. This gives the protein CASSVLDSSYNEQFF.

The chain links TRBV9 to TRBJ2-1; TRBD1 agrees at 8 bases. From germline, CDR1 is SGDLS and CDR2 YYNGEE. Germline trimming cut 0 bases from V and 4 bases from J; bases unmatched to any gene: 12. The CDR3 length is 18 residues. The CDR3, as DNA: TGTGCCAGCAGCGTAGACCAGAGGGACAGGCTACTTTACAATGAGCAGTTCTTC. Translation gives CASSVDQRDRLLYNEQFF.

V is TRBV19 and J is TRBJ1-5; D perhaps matches TRBD1 (5 bases). The germline gives CDR1 LNHDA, CDR2 SQIVND (reference sequence). The CDR3 extends over 18 amino acids. V lost 4 bases and J 0 bases, leaving 19 bases between the germline ends. CDR3: CASSNGPSRAYSNQPQHF. DNA for the CDR3: TGTGCCAGTAGTAATGGCCCCAGCAGGGCGTATAGCAATCAGCCCCAGCATTTT.

The gene calls are TRBV25-1 and TRBJ2-2; maybe TRBD1 (6 bases). This CDR3 has 15 amino acids. The ends were cut back, 3 bases at V and 1 base at J, with 9 bases in the middle. Germline values: CDR1 MGHDK, CDR2 SYGVNS. The DNA of the CDR3 is TGTGCCAGCAGTGAGGACAGCAGGAACACCGGGGAGCTGTTTTTT. Translation: CASSEDSRNTGELFF.

The V and J genes are TRBV4-3 and TRBJ1-5, with D perhaps TRBD1 (6 bases). CDR3 length: 16 amino acids. The germline V and J ends were trimmed by 0 bases and 5 bases, with 14 bases remaining between them. The germline V gene encodes CDR1 LGHNA and CDR2 YSLEER. CDR3 coding DNA: TGCGCCAGCAGCCAAGAATGGTCAGGGGACGATCAGCCCCAGCATTTT. Translation: CASSQEWSGDDQPQHF.

This clone showed up just a few times. J is TRBJ2-2 and V is TRBV5-1, with D possibly TRBD1 on 6 matching bases. V was trimmed by 3 bases and J by 5 bases, leaving 11 bases between them. The germline CDR1 and CDR2 sequences are SGHRS and YFSETQ. This CDR3 has 14 amino acids. The CDR3 DNA follows: TGCGCCAGCAGCTGGACAGATCCTACCGGGGAGCTGTTTTTT. It yields the protein CASSWTDPTGELFF.

In nucleotides, the CDR3 is TGCGCCAGCAGCTTGGGACTATTAGAGACCCAGTACTTC. Its translation is CASSLGLLETQYF. The chain uses TRBV5-1 and TRBJ2-5, with D possibly matching TRBD2 (5 bases). Trimming pared 0 bases from V and 4 bases from J, leaving 7 bases between. Germline values: CDR1 SGHRS, CDR2 YFSETQ. CDR3 length equals 13 residues.

The gene calls are TRBV5-8 and TRBJ1-3; 7 positions agree with TRBD1. CDR3 length: 15 amino acids. The V and J ends lost 0 bases and 4 bases, in that order; junction bases with no gene match: 4. Germline CDR1 SGHTS, CDR2 YDEGEE. The CDR3 nucleotides read TGTGCCAGCAGCTTGGGCCAGGGGGAAGGAAACACCATATATTTT. Protein product: CASSLGQGEGNTIYF.

The chain is built from TRBV19 and TRBJ2-7; a weak D match, TRBD2 (5 bases). Germline V lookup: CDR1 LNHDA, CDR2 SQIVND (reference sequence). Trimming removed 5 bases from V and 6 bases from J, with 17 bases in between. The CDR3 is 14 residues long. The CDR3: CASSVVGVLSEQYF. As DNA, the CDR3 is TGTGCCAGTAGTGTGGTCGGGGTACTCAGCGAGCAGTACTTC.

The chain couples TRBV7-8 to TRBJ1-2; D gene unclear. This CDR3 spans 14 amino acids. The V end was cut by 2 bases, the J end by 7 bases, with 14 bases between. Germline loops: CDR1 SGHVS, CDR2 FQNEAQ. This CDR3 reads CASSLRETGGGYTF. The CDR3, as DNA: TGTGCCAGCAGCTTACGGGAAACTGGTGGTGGCTACACCTTC.

V usage is TRBV5-1 and J usage is TRBJ2-7, with D maybe TRBD1 (6 bases). Trimming stripped 5 bases from V and 0 bases from J, with 15 bases between. The CDR3 loop spans 15 amino acids. Germline V gene sequence: CDR1 SGHRS, CDR2 YFSETQ. The CDR3 loop is CASSSGGLHSYEQYF. The CDR3 DNA follows: TGCGCCAGCAGTTCTGGGGGCCTCCACTCCTACGAGCAGTACTTC.

This sequence joins TRBV6-5 and TRBJ2-3; 9 nucleotides agree with TRBD1. CDR1 MNHEY and CDR2 SVGAGI come from the germline V gene. V was pared by 6 bases and J by 4 bases, with 5 bases of the junction left unmatched. The CDR3 covers 14 residues. CDR3 nucleotides: TGTGCCAGCAGGGGGGACAGGGAAGCAGATACGCAGTATTTT. Translating it yields CASRGDREADTQYF.

This rearrangement joins TRBV19 to TRBJ1-5; TRBD1 matches 7 bases. This CDR3 is 18 amino acids long. Germline CDR1 LNHDA, CDR2 SQIVND (reference sequence). Germline trimming cut 7 bases from V and 0 bases from J; bases unmatched to any gene: 15. CDR3 residues: CASNLDRSDLYSNQPQHF. The CDR3 DNA sequence: TGTGCCAGTAACTTGGACAGGTCAGACCTTTATAGCAATCAGCCCCAGCATTTT.

This rearrangement joins TRBV29-1 to TRBJ2-3, with 9 bases fitting TRBD1. Germline V gives CDR1 SQVTM, CDR2 ANQGSEA. This CDR3 region has 13 residues. V dropped 7 bases and J dropped 3; count of bases not matched to a gene: 5. The CDR3 bases are TGCAGCGCCCGGGACAGGGTGACAGATACGCAGTATTTT. Amino acid sequence: CSARDRVTDTQYF.

The gene calls are TRBV7-2 and TRBJ2-5; 11 nucleotides agree with TRBD2. CDR3 size: 16 residues. V gave up 5 bases and J gave up 5 bases; unmatched junction bases: 10. Germline-derived CDR1 and CDR2 are SGHTA and FQGNSA. The chain's CDR3 is CASSLSGRAGRETQYF. The CDR3 DNA follows: TGTGCCAGCAGCCTTAGCGGGAGGGCCGGCAGGGAGACCCAGTACTTC.

The chain links TRBV4-3 to TRBJ1-1, with D possibly being TRBD1 (6 bases). V lost 1 base and J 1 base, leaving 10 bases between the germline ends. The CDR3 has 15 amino acids. The germline CDR1 and CDR2 sequences are LGHNA and YSLEER. CDR3 nucleotide sequence: TGCGCCAGCAGCCAAGCACAGGGACCGAACACTGAAGCTTTCTTT. Protein: CASSQAQGPNTEAFF.

This chain links TRBV15 with TRBJ2-1; no clear D gene. CDR1 is LNHNV and CDR2 is YYDKDF in the germline V gene (reference sequence). The CDR3 contains 15 residues. V lost 2 bases, J lost 0 bases, and 8 bases lay in between. The CDR3 sequence: CATSRTPNSYNEQFF. CDR3 DNA: TGTGCCACCAGCAGAACCCCTAACTCCTACAATGAGCAGTTCTTC.

J is TRBJ1-1 and V is TRBV2, with D possibly being TRBD1 (6 bases). Trimming shortened V by 6 bases and J by 4 bases, and 9 bases separated the two germline ends. CDR3 length: 12 residues. Germline CDR1 SNHLY, CDR2 FYNNEI. CDR3 sequence reads: CASSRGSTEAFF. In DNA, the CDR3 is TGTGCCAGCAGCAGGGGCAGCACTGAAGCTTTCTTT.